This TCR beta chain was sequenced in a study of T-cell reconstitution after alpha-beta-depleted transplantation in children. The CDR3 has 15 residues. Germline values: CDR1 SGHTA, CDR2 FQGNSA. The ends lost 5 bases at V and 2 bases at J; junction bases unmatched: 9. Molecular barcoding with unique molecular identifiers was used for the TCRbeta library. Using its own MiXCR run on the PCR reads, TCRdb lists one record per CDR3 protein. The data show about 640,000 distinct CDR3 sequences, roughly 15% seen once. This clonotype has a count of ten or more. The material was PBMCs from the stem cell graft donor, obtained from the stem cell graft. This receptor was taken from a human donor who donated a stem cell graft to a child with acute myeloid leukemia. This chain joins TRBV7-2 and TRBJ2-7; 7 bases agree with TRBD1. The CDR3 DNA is TGTGCCAGCAGCCCCCACAGGGGATCGACCTACGAGCAGTACTTC. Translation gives CASSPHRGSTYEQYF. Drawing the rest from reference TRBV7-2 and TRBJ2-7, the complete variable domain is GAGVSQSPSNKVTEKGKDVELRCDPISGHTALYWYRQSLGQGLEFLIYFQGNSAPDKSGLPSDRFSAERTGGSVSTLTIQRTQQEDSAVYLCASSPHRGSTYEQYFGPGTRLTVT.